This T cell receptor beta chain was sequenced for a study of OX40 agonist ivuxolimab in advanced cancers. Study-wide context: Dosing consisted of intravenous ivuxolimab at 0.01 to 10 mg/kg every 2 weeks. Of the participants, over 30% had some prior anti-PD-1, anti-PD-L1 or anti-CTLA-4 therapy, which was allowed. Dose-escalation patients suffered from hepatocellular carcinoma, melanoma, renal cell or head and neck cancer. Study-wide results and limits: It was not determined which antigens were specifically recognized by the peripheral T cells that had undergone clonal expansion.

Trimming removed 0 bases at V and 0 bases at J, with 12 bases between. Germline V CDR1 and CDR2: GTSNPN, SVGIG (reference sequence). The CDR3 consists of 16 residues. Of note for this clone: Its antigen remains unknown.

Some clones are missing from TCRdb's copy, which holds only in-frame ones; the method was immunoSEQ multiplex PCR. Of 75,000 to 100,000 clones in the sample, 84% are singletons; the top ten hold less than 6%. The chain employs TRBV30 and TRBJ1-5, with a weak D call TRBD1 (6 bases). Source: CD4+ or CD8+ T cells sorted from blood, taken in a trial of the OX40 agonist ivuxolimab. The TCR sequence derives from an adult with an advanced solid tumor such as melanoma, head and neck, liver or kidney cancer. This CDR3 is CAWSVRRGASNQPQHF. Here the CDR3 DNA reads TGTGCCTGGAGTGTACGTCGGGGGGCTAGCAATCAGCCCCAGCATTTT. Full variable domain (remainder filled in from reference TRBV30 and TRBJ1-5): SQTIHQWPATLVQPVGSPLSLECTVEGTSNPNLYWYRQAAGRGLQLLFYSVGIGQISSEVPQNLSASRPQDRQFILSSKKLLLSDSGFYLCAWSVRRGASNQPQHFGDGTRLSIL.